The source of this T cell receptor beta chain is a study of regulatory T cells in long-lasting Graves disease. Time point reported: persistent/refractory GD, antithyroid drugs over 5 years with positive TRAb. From PBMCs, RNA was extracted and then used to make the TCR library. Of note for this clonotype: Its antigen is unidentified.

The CDR3 covers 16 residues. Per the germline V gene, CDR1 is MNHEY and CDR2 is SVGAGI. The V and J ends lost 0 bases and 1 base, in that order; junction bases with no gene match: 6. Relying on iRepertoire HTBI primers and Arm-PCR of CDR3 regions, the team built TCR beta libraries. TCRdb itself ran the multiplex PCR reads through MiXCR, one entry per CDR3 protein. The sample comprises hundreds of thousands of distinct CDR3 sequences, roughly a fifth of which are singletons, and roughly 13% rests with the top ten. The study, taken as a whole, reports: Patients with persistent Graves' had lower TCR diversity than newly diagnosed patients.

The source was peripheral blood mononuclear cells (PBMCs), collected when the disease was refractory, from a patient treated with antithyroid drugs. This receptor was identified in a female donor with Graves disease. The V call is TRBV6-5, the J call TRBJ2-7, with 7 bases matching TRBD2. CDR3: CASSYSGAGESYEQYF. The DNA of the CDR3 is TGTGCCAGCAGTTACTCGGGCGCGGGAGAGTCCTACGAGCAGTACTTC.